A selection of T cell receptor beta chains follows, all from one sample in a study of cytomegalovirus exposure and HLA in healthy donors. TCRdb's table, derived via immunoSEQ multiplex PCR, lists solely in-frame clones and lacks some. The sample consists of 95,000 to 100,000 clones, approximately 80% of them appearing once. The source material was PBMCs. These TCRs come from a man aged 35 to 55 in good health and CMV-seronegative. Each CDR3 is given with its conserved first and last residue. D genes are given only for firm matches. Not all rows give a size; the values are once, few, many and, for expanded clones, a class.

.,.,TRBJ1-2,TRBV5-1,TGCGCCAGCAGCTTGGCGTCCCACCCGGGTGGCTACACCTTC,CASSLASHPGGYTF
.,few,TRBJ1-5,TRBV30,TGTGCCTGGAGTGCTGGGGACAACAATCCGCCCCAGCATTTT,CAWSAGDNNPPQHF
.,.,TRBJ2-2,TRBV7-8,TGTGCCAGCAGCTCCCCAGCCGGGGAGCTGTTTTTT,CASSSPAGELFF
.,.,TRBJ1-2,TRBV10-2,TGCGCCAGCAGTGAAAGGGGTGTTAACTATGGCTACACCTTC,CASSERGVNYGYTF
TRBD1,once,TRBJ1-2,TRBV2,TGTGCCAGCAGAGAAGACAGGGAGAATGGTGGCTACACCTTC,CASREDRENGGYTF
.,.,TRBJ2-7,TRBV27,TGTGCCAGCAGTTTATATAGTGGGACTCCCTACGAGCAGTACTTC,CASSLYSGTPYEQYF
TRBD1,few,TRBJ2-6,TRBV30,TGTGCCTGGGCCAGGGGGCAAGGGGCCAACGTCCTGACTTTC,CAWARGQGANVLTF
TRBD1,.,TRBJ1-3,TRBV9,TGTGCCAGCAGCGAGACAGGGGCTGGTTCTGGAAACACCATATATTTT,CASSETGAGSGNTIYF
.,.,TRBJ2-7,TRBV15,TGTGCCACCAGCAGAGCGAGAACAGGAAGCTTCTACGAGCAGTACTTC,CATSRARTGSFYEQYF
.,few,TRBJ1-5,TRBV11-2,TGTGCCAGCAGCTTAGGGCTCAGGGCCGAACAGCCCCAGCATTTT,CASSLGLRAEQPQHF
.,few,TRBJ2-4,TRBV15,TGTGCCACCAGAAAAGGACAGCCAGCCAAAAACATTCAGTACTTC,CATRKGQPAKNIQYF
.,.,TRBJ2-5,TRBV19,TGTGCCAGTAGTATGGGCGGACTCCGAGGACAAGAGACCCAGTACTTC,CASSMGGLRGQETQYF
TRBD1,.,TRBJ1-1,TRBV30,TGTGCCTGGAGTCGGGCAGGGGGCGAATTTATAACTTTCTTT,CAWSRAGGEFITFF
TRBD1,.,TRBJ2-2,TRBV19,TGTGCCAGTGGTGACAGGGCTAACACCGGGGAGCTGTTTTTT,CASGDRANTGELFF
.,.,TRBJ2-1,TRBV5-1,TGCGCCAGCAGCAGCCGACAGGACAATGAGCAGTTCTTC,CASSSRQDNEQFF
TRBD1,.,TRBJ2-1,TRBV4-1,TGCGCCAGCAGCCGTTTGCCGGACAGGGGTAATGAGCAGTTCTTC,CASSRLPDRGNEQFF
TRBD2,medium-sized,TRBJ2-3,TRBV7-8,TGTGCCAGCAGCTTGGGCGGGGGGAACACAGATACGCAGTATTTT,CASSLGGGNTDTQYF
.,.,TRBJ2-3,TRBV30,TGTGCCTGGAGTCGGTCTAGTGCAGATACGCAGTATTTT,CAWSRSSADTQYF
TRBD1,.,TRBJ2-2,TRBV5-1,TGCGCCAGCAGCATTGGACAGGGGGGCAACGGGGAGCTGTTTTTT,CASSIGQGGNGELFF
.,.,TRBJ1-2,TRBV6-5,TGTGCCGCAGGTCGGGGACAAGAATATGGCTACACCTTC,CAAGRGQEYGYTF
.,.,TRBJ1-1,TRBV19,TGTGCCAGTAGTAGGAGACTGAACACTGAAGCTTTCTTT,CASSRRLNTEAFF
.,.,TRBJ2-7,TRBV28,TGTGCCAGCAGTGTCAGGGACATAGCCTCCTACGAGCAGTACTTC,CASSVRDIASYEQYF
TRBD2,.,TRBJ2-3,TRBV4-1,TGCGCCAGCAGCCGCGGACTAGCGGGGTTGGATACGCAGTATTTT,CASSRGLAGLDTQYF
.,.,TRBJ2-3,TRBV25-1,TGTGCCAGCAGTTTGACAGGCACAGATACGCAGTATTTT,CASSLTGTDTQYF
TRBD1,.,TRBJ2-2,TRBV6-5,TGTGCCAGCAGTTCATACAGGGGTGAAACCGGGGAGCTGTTTTTT,CASSSYRGETGELFF
TRBD1,.,TRBJ2-5,TRBV2,TGTGCCAGCAGAGAAAGGACAGGGGGAGGGCAAGAGACCCAGTACTTC,CASRERTGGGQETQYF
.,.,TRBJ2-1,TRBV10-2,TGCGCCAGCAGTGGTCTAGGCAATGAGCAGTTCTTC,CASSGLGNEQFF
.,.,TRBJ1-5,TRBV19,TGTGCCAGTAGTGCTCCTTACAGGGTGGATCAGCCCCAGCATTTT,CASSAPYRVDQPQHF
.,.,TRBJ2-3,TRBV29-1,TGCAGCGTTGATACAGGGTGGGGAGATACGCAGTATTTT,CSVDTGWGDTQYF
TRBD1,.,TRBJ2-7,TRBV6-1,TGTGCCAGCAGTACGTATGGGACAGGGGTCGCCGAGCAGTACTTC,CASSTYGTGVAEQYF
TRBD2,.,TRBJ2-1,TRBV13,TGTGCCAGCAGCTTATCGGTTCCTTCCTGGACTAGTTTGGCCACCGGCTACAATGAGCAGTTCTTC,CASSLSVPSWTSLATGYNEQFF
TRBD1,once,TRBJ1-6,TRBV5-1,TGCGCCAGCAGCCTCGACAGGGGAGGATATAATTCACCCCTCCACTTT,CASSLDRGGYNSPLHF
TRBD2,.,TRBJ2-7,TRBV9,TGTGCCAGCAGCGCCTTAGGGACTAGCGGGAGGGCCTCACAGTACTTC,CASSALGTSGRASQYF
TRBD1,.,TRBJ1-2,TRBV6-6,TGTGCCAGCAGTGTAGAAGTGGGACAGGGTTTTGGCTACACCTTC,CASSVEVGQGFGYTF
.,.,TRBJ2-5,TRBV6-1,TGTGCCAGCAGTGAAAGGCGGGGAGTAATAGAGACCCAGTACTTC,CASSERRGVIETQYF
TRBD1,.,TRBJ1-2,TRBV27,TGTGCCAGCAGTTTACTGGGGACAGGGAACTATGGCTACACCTTC,CASSLLGTGNYGYTF
.,.,TRBJ2-6,TRBV7-2,TGTGCCAGCAGCTCTACCGGGACATGGGCAAGGACTGGGGCCAACGTCCTGACTTTC,CASSSTGTWARTGANVLTF
.,.,TRBJ1-5,TRBV23-1,TGCGCCAGCAGCCGTTATAGCAATCAGCCCCAGCATTTT,CASSRYSNQPQHF
TRBD1,.,TRBJ2-7,TRBV5-6,TGTGCCAGCAGCCCAACAGGGGTACGCGAGCAGTACTTC,CASSPTGVREQYF
TRBD1,many,TRBJ1-5,TRBV28,TGTGCCAGCCAGGACAGGAATAGCAATCAGCCCCAGCATTTT,CASQDRNSNQPQHF
TRBD1,.,TRBJ1-5,TRBV2,TGTGCCAGCAGTGAAGCCCCAGGGGGACAGCCCCAGCATTTT,CASSEAPGGQPQHF